A selection of T cell receptor beta chains follows, all from one sample in a study of control samples from healthy donors and cancer patients. The table came from immunoSEQ multiplex PCR; TCRdb's copy has only in-frame clones and leaves some out. Here the sample spans 85,000 to 95,000 clones, about 85% being singletons. The sample comprised blood. These receptors all stem from a woman between 65 and 79 years old in good health. CDR3s include the opening cysteine and the closing phenylalanine or tryptophan. The D gene is left open where the match is weak. Expanded clones get a size class; other rows say once, few or many, or leave the size out.

V gene: TRBV7-3; J gene: TRBJ2-1; clone size: once; D gene: NA; CDR3 protein: CASSQSGTVAAEQFF; CDR3 DNA: TGTGCCAGCAGCCAATCGGGAACCGTAGCGGCTGAGCAGTTCTTC
V gene: TRBV5-4; J gene: TRBJ1-1; clone size: NA; D gene: NA; CDR3 protein: CASSLEGFMSTEAFF; CDR3 DNA: TGTGCCAGCAGCCTCGAGGGTTTCATGAGCACTGAAGCTTTCTTT
V gene: TRBV14; J gene: TRBJ2-5; clone size: NA; D gene: NA; CDR3 protein: CASSQAETQYF; CDR3 DNA: TGTGCCAGCAGCCAGGCAGAGACCCAGTACTTC
V gene: TRBV7-9; J gene: TRBJ2-7; clone size: NA; D gene: TRBD1; CDR3 protein: CASSLEGGQYYEQYF; CDR3 DNA: TGTGCCAGCAGCTTAGAAGGGGGCCAGTACTACGAGCAGTACTTC
V gene: TRBV14; J gene: TRBJ2-5; clone size: NA; D gene: NA; CDR3 protein: CASSQPLGTMETQYF; CDR3 DNA: TGTGCCAGCAGCCAACCCCTTGGCACCATGGAGACCCAGTACTTC
V gene: TRBV10-3; J gene: TRBJ2-1; clone size: once; D gene: NA; CDR3 protein: CAISESWLSGFF; CDR3 DNA: TGTGCCATCAGTGAGTCATGGTTATCGGGGTTCTTC
V gene: TRBV9; J gene: TRBJ2-1; clone size: NA; D gene: NA; CDR3 protein: CASSPWQGEQFF; CDR3 DNA: TGTGCCAGCAGCCCCTGGCAAGGGGAGCAGTTCTTC
V gene: TRBV9; J gene: TRBJ2-1; clone size: NA; D gene: NA; CDR3 protein: CASSPSGPIYNEQFF; CDR3 DNA: TGTGCCAGCAGCCCCAGCGGACCGATTTACAATGAGCAGTTCTTC
V gene: TRBV5-6; J gene: TRBJ1-5; clone size: NA; D gene: TRBD1; CDR3 protein: CASSLLGRGAGPQHF; CDR3 DNA: TGTGCCAGCAGCTTGCTTGGCAGGGGGGCAGGGCCCCAGCATTTT
V gene: TRBV5-1; J gene: TRBJ1-4; clone size: NA; D gene: TRBD1; CDR3 protein: CASSLAGQVEKLFF; CDR3 DNA: TGCGCCAGCAGCTTGGCCGGACAGGTTGAAAAACTGTTTTTT
V gene: TRBV6-5; J gene: TRBJ2-3; clone size: NA; D gene: NA; CDR3 protein: CASRSQGSGDTQYF; CDR3 DNA: TGTGCCAGCAGGAGTCAGGGTTCGGGGGATACGCAGTATTTT
V gene: TRBV5-1; J gene: TRBJ1-1; clone size: NA; D gene: NA; CDR3 protein: CASSWTEGRDTEAFF; CDR3 DNA: TGCGCCAGCAGCTGGACGGAGGGGCGGGACACTGAAGCTTTCTTT
V gene: TRBV9; J gene: TRBJ2-2; clone size: NA; D gene: TRBD2; CDR3 protein: CASSGEGLAGGWTNTGELFF; CDR3 DNA: TGTGCCAGCAGCGGGGAGGGGCTAGCGGGAGGGTGGACGAACACCGGGGAGCTGTTTTTT
V gene: TRBV15; J gene: TRBJ1-2; clone size: NA; D gene: NA; CDR3 protein: CATSREKGRITRGYTF; CDR3 DNA: TGTGCCACCAGCAGAGAAAAGGGACGGATAACTCGTGGCTACACCTTC
V gene: TRBV5-1; J gene: TRBJ2-3; clone size: NA; D gene: NA; CDR3 protein: CASSLGASPETDTQYF; CDR3 DNA: TGCGCCAGCAGCTTGGGAGCCTCGCCCGAGACAGATACGCAGTATTTT
V gene: TRBV28; J gene: TRBJ1-6; clone size: NA; D gene: NA; CDR3 protein: CASSLLGAQSPLHF; CDR3 DNA: TGTGCCAGCAGTTTATTGGGGGCACAATCACCCCTCCACTTT
V gene: TRBV19; J gene: TRBJ1-5; clone size: NA; D gene: NA; CDR3 protein: CASSIAAGNSNQPQHF; CDR3 DNA: TGTGCCAGTAGTATCGCGGCCGGGAATAGCAATCAGCCCCAGCATTTT
V gene: TRBV5-1; J gene: TRBJ1-1; clone size: NA; D gene: TRBD1; CDR3 protein: CASSPTGTGNTEAFF; CDR3 DNA: TGCGCCAGCAGCCCGACCGGGACAGGGAACACTGAAGCTTTCTTT
V gene: TRBV4-3; J gene: TRBJ1-2; clone size: NA; D gene: NA; CDR3 protein: CASSQDLRGTYGYTF; CDR3 DNA: TGCGCCAGCAGCCAAGATTTAAGGGGTACCTATGGCTACACCTTC
V gene: TRBV19; J gene: TRBJ1-4; clone size: NA; D gene: TRBD1; CDR3 protein: CASSPSGTGNEKLFF; CDR3 DNA: TGTGCCAGTAGTCCTTCCGGGACAGGGAATGAAAAACTGTTTTTT
V gene: TRBV5-1; J gene: TRBJ1-2; clone size: NA; D gene: TRBD1; CDR3 protein: CASSFDRDGYTF; CDR3 DNA: TGCGCCAGCAGCTTCGACAGGGACGGCTACACCTTC
V gene: TRBV5-4; J gene: TRBJ1-5; clone size: NA; D gene: NA; CDR3 protein: CASSLQGGNQPQHF; CDR3 DNA: TGTGCCAGCAGCTTACAGGGAGGCAATCAGCCCCAGCATTTT
V gene: TRBV5-1; J gene: TRBJ1-1; clone size: NA; D gene: NA; CDR3 protein: CASSLEYSNTEAFF; CDR3 DNA: TGCGCCAGCAGCTTGGAATACTCTAACACTGAAGCTTTCTTT
V gene: TRBV6-5; J gene: TRBJ1-5; clone size: NA; D gene: TRBD1; CDR3 protein: CASSSGQGNQPQHF; CDR3 DNA: TGTGCCAGCAGTTCCGGACAGGGCAATCAGCCCCAGCATTTT
V gene: TRBV6-5; J gene: TRBJ2-1; clone size: few; D gene: TRBD2; CDR3 protein: CASSSRLAGEYNEQFF; CDR3 DNA: TGTGCCAGCAGTTCTCGACTAGCGGGGGAGTACAATGAGCAGTTCTTC
V gene: TRBV2; J gene: TRBJ1-2; clone size: NA; D gene: NA; CDR3 protein: CASSDRQGLVGYTF; CDR3 DNA: TGTGCCAGCAGTGATCGTCAGGGTTTGGTTGGCTACACCTTC
V gene: TRBV12-3/TRBV12-4; J gene: TRBJ2-3; clone size: NA; D gene: NA; CDR3 protein: CASSPGRADTQYF; CDR3 DNA: TGTGCCAGCAGTCCTGGTAGAGCAGATACGCAGTATTTT
V gene: TRBV10-3; J gene: TRBJ1-5; clone size: NA; D gene: NA; CDR3 protein: CAISGGYDQPQHF; CDR3 DNA: TGTGCCATCAGTGGGGGGTACGATCAGCCCCAGCATTTT
V gene: TRBV24-1; J gene: TRBJ1-2; clone size: once; D gene: NA; CDR3 protein: CATSGGGNYGYTF; CDR3 DNA: TGTGCCACCAGTGGTGGCGGCAACTATGGCTACACCTTC
V gene: TRBV7-9; J gene: TRBJ1-3; clone size: NA; D gene: TRBD1; CDR3 protein: CASSLDTGTGYGNTIYF; CDR3 DNA: TGTGCCAGCAGCCTGGATACCGGGACAGGGTATGGAAACACCATATATTTT
V gene: TRBV24-1; J gene: TRBJ2-5; clone size: NA; D gene: TRBD1; CDR3 protein: CATSGGFKTPGTGGETQYF; CDR3 DNA: TGTGCCACCAGTGGGGGCTTTAAAACCCCGGGGACAGGGGGAGAGACCCAGTACTTC
V gene: TRBV6-1; J gene: TRBJ2-1; clone size: NA; D gene: TRBD2; CDR3 protein: CASSEGGGSEQFF; CDR3 DNA: TGTGCCAGCAGTGAAGGAGGCGGGAGTGAGCAGTTCTTC
V gene: TRBV12-5; J gene: TRBJ1-2; clone size: NA; D gene: NA; CDR3 protein: CASGFAGGSSMSSAHYGYTF; CDR3 DNA: TGTGCTAGTGGTTTCGCCGGAGGCTCGTCTATGTCTTCCGCCCACTATGGCTACACCTTC
V gene: TRBV6-5; J gene: TRBJ1-1; clone size: NA; D gene: NA; CDR3 protein: CASRADRLNTEAFF; CDR3 DNA: TGTGCCAGCAGAGCTGACAGGCTGAACACTGAAGCTTTCTTT
V gene: TRBV19; J gene: TRBJ1-2; clone size: NA; D gene: NA; CDR3 protein: CASSIDGRAYGYTF; CDR3 DNA: TGTGCCAGTAGTATAGACGGGAGAGCTTATGGCTACACCTTC
V gene: TRBV6-1; J gene: TRBJ1-3; clone size: NA; D gene: NA; CDR3 protein: CASSEAGPWGLGGNTIYF; CDR3 DNA: TGTGCCAGCAGTGAAGCAGGGCCATGGGGTCTGGGAGGAAACACCATATATTTT
V gene: TRBV5-1; J gene: TRBJ2-1; clone size: NA; D gene: TRBD2; CDR3 protein: CASSLSGGAHNEQFF; CDR3 DNA: TGCGCCAGCAGCTTGAGCGGGGGGGCTCACAATGAGCAGTTCTTC
V gene: TRBV15; J gene: TRBJ1-6; clone size: NA; D gene: TRBD1; CDR3 protein: CATSNGQGGSTLHF; CDR3 DNA: TGTGCCACCAGCAACGGACAGGGTGGTTCGACCCTCCACTTT
V gene: TRBV9; J gene: TRBJ1-1; clone size: NA; D gene: NA; CDR3 protein: CASSVSGTANTEAFF; CDR3 DNA: TGTGCCAGCAGCGTCTCCGGGACGGCGAACACTGAAGCTTTCTTT
V gene: TRBV7-8; J gene: TRBJ1-1; clone size: NA; D gene: NA; CDR3 protein: CASSLGPQANTEAFF; CDR3 DNA: TGTGCCAGCAGCTTAGGACCACAGGCGAACACTGAAGCTTTCTTT
V gene: TRBV19; J gene: TRBJ2-3; clone size: few; D gene: TRBD2; CDR3 protein: CASSTGLAQDTQYF; CDR3 DNA: TGTGCCAGTAGTACCGGACTAGCACAAGATACGCAGTATTTT
V gene: TRBV10-3; J gene: TRBJ2-2; clone size: NA; D gene: TRBD1; CDR3 protein: CAITLGTGANTGELFF; CDR3 DNA: TGTGCCATCACCCTTGGGACAGGGGCGAACACCGGGGAGCTGTTTTTT
V gene: TRBV10-2; J gene: TRBJ1-2; clone size: NA; D gene: NA; CDR3 protein: CASSALRDTGYTF; CDR3 DNA: TGCGCCAGCAGCGCTCTCCGGGACACTGGCTACACCTTC
V gene: TRBV6-2/TRBV6-3; J gene: TRBJ1-5; clone size: NA; D gene: NA; CDR3 protein: CASSYPQPQHF; CDR3 DNA: TGTGCCAGCAGTTACCCTCAGCCCCAGCATTTT